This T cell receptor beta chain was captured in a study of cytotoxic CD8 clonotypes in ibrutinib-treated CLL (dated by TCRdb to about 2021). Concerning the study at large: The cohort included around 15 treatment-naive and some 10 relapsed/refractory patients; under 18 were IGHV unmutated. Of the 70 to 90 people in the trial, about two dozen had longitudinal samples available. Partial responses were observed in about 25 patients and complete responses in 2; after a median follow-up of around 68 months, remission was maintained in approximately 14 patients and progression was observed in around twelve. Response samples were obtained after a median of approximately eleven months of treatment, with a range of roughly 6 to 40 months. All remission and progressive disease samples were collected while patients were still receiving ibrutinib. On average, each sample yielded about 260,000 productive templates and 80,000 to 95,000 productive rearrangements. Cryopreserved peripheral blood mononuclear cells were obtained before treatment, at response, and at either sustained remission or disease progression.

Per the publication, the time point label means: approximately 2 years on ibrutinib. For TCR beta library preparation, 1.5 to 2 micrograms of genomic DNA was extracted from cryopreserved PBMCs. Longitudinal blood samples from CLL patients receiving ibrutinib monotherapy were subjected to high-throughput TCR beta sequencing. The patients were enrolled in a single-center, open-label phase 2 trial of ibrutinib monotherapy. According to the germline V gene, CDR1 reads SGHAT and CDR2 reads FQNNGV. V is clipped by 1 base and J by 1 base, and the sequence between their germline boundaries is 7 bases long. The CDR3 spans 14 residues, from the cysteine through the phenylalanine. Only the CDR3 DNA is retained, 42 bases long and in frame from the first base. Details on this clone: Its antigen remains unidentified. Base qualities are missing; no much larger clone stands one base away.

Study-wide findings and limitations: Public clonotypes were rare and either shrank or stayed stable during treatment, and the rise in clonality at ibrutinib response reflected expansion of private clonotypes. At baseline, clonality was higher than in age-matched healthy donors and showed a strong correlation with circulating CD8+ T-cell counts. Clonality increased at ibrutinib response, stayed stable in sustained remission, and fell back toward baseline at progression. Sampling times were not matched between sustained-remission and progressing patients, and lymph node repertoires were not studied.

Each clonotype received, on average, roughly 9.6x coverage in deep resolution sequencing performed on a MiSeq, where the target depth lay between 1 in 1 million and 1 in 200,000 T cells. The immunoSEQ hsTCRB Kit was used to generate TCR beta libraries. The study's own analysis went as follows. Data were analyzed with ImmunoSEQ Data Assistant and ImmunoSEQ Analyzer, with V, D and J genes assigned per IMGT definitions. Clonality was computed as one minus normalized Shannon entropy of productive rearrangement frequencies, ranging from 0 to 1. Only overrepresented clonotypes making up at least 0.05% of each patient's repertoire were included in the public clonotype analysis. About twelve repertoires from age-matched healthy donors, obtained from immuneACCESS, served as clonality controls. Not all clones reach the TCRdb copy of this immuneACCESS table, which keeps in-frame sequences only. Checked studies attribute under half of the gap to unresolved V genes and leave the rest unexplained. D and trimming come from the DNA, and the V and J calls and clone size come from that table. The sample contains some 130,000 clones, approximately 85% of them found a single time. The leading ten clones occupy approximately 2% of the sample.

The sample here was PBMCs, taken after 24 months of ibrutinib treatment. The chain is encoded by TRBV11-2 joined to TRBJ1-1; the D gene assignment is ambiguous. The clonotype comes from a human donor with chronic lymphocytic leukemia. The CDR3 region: CASSLGQANTEAFF. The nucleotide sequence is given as TGTGCCAGCAGCTTAGGGCAGGCGAACACTGAAGCTTTCTTT.